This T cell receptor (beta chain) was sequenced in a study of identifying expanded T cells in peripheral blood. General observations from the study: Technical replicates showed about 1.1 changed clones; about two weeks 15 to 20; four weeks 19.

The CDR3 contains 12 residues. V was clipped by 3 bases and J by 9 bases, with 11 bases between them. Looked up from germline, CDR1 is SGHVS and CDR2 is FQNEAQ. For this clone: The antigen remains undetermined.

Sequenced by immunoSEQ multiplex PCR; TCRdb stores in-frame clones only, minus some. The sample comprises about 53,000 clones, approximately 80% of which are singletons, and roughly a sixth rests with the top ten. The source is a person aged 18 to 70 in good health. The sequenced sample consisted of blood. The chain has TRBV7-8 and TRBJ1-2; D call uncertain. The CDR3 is CASSFRAESYTF. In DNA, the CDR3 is TGTGCCAGCAGCTTCCGGGCTGAAAGCTACACCTTC.